Sequencing of this T cell receptor (beta chain) was carried out in a study of T cells in Graves' hyperthyroidism and ophthalmopathy. In germline, CDR1 is SGHRS, CDR2 YFSETQ. Trimming shortened V by 0 bases and J by 0 bases, and 9 bases separated the two germline ends. CDR3 length equals 15 residues. Notes on this clonotype: Its antigen remains unidentified.

The diagnoses drew upon clinical symptoms, serum thyroxine and TRAb, thyroid ultrasound and orbital computed tomography. Ahead of any ophthalmopathy symptoms, the blood sample was obtained at the first diagnosis of hyperthyroidism. Regions amplified from RNA transcripts were the TCR beta CDR3 regions. The HTBI primer set was used in a first-round RT-PCR of the TCR CDR3. TCRdb called the multiplex PCR reads again in MiXCR, with one record for every CDR3 protein. The sample consists of hundreds of thousands of distinct CDR3 sequences, around a sixth of them appearing once. Findings and limits, study-wide: Among clonotypes expanded in thyroid above 0.001, most were also found in blood.

This receptor was taken from a woman aged 50 to 60 with Graves' hyperthyroidism that later progressed to Graves' ophthalmopathy. The sample was blood. This chain connects TRBV5-1 to TRBJ1-2; no clear D gene. As DNA, the CDR3 is TGCGCCAGCAGCTTGGGGCTGGCGACTAACTATGGCTACACCTTC. Protein product: CASSLGLATNYGYTF.